The 29 T cell receptor beta chains reported below all come from one sample, sequenced in a study of vaccination and CD4 T cells after COVID-19. As for treatment: approximately nine-day PBMC culture with coronavirus spike peptide pools or control peptides (ViraFEST assay). The antigens of these receptors remain unknown. Oncomine TCR Beta short-read sequencing was applied to DNA from cultured CD4+ T cells. TCRdb passed the PCR reads through MiXCR, listing each CDR3 protein once. The sample includes about 4,200 distinct CDR3 sequences, 21% of them seen just once. The material sequenced was CD4+ T cells from blood, cultured in vitro. The receptors derive from a human donor who had recovered from COVID-19.

The chain combines TRBV20-1 with TRBJ1-1; 7 bases align to TRBD1. This CDR3 is 13 amino acids long. Germline assignment: CDR1 DFQATT and CDR2 SNEGSKA (reference sequence). V was clipped by 4 bases and J by 1 base; unmatched bases: 3. DNA for the CDR3: TGCAGTGCTATGAAGGGGGCGAACACTGAAGCTTTCTTT. It encodes CSAMKGANTEAFF.

Comments on this clonotype: This may come from a read error, since a much larger clone is one base off. The chain links TRBV12-3 or TRBV12-4 to TRBJ1-6; D unresolved. The CDR3 covers 14 residues. CDR3 region: CVSSPVLYNSPLHF. CDR3 sequence (DNA): TGTGTCAGCAGCCCGGTCCTCTATAATTCACCCCTCCACTTT.

This clonotype is termed medium-sized. V gene TRBV6-1 combines with J gene TRBJ1-6; the D is unclear. Germline-derived CDR1 and CDR2 are MNHNS and SASEGT. This CDR3 region has 13 residues. Trimming shortened V by 6 bases and J by 13 bases, and 16 bases separated the two germline ends. Here the CDR3 DNA reads TGTGCCAGCAGGCCTCAGGTAATCTGGCCCCTCCACTTT. This sequence encodes CASRPQVIWPLHF.

The sample holds a few counts of this clonotype. J is TRBJ1-6 and V is TRBV6-1; D remains unclear. Trimming cost V 7 bases and J 13 bases, with 11 bases left between them. Germline V gene lookup returns CDR1 MNHNS and CDR2 SASEGT. This CDR3 contains 11 residues. The CDR3 DNA reads as TGTGCCAGCACGGAGAGGGCCCCCCTCCACTTT. Its protein product is CASTERAPLHF.

The V gene is TRBV20-1, the J gene TRBJ2-5; D not resolved. V lost 6 bases and J lost 3, with 17 bases in between. CDR3 length equals 14 residues. Germline CDR1 and CDR2: DFQATT and SNEGSKA (reference sequence). CDR3 region: CSASRPGFKETQYF. The CDR3 DNA is TGCAGTGCCTCACGACCAGGCTTCAAAGAGACCCAGTACTTC.

This clonotype has more than one count but fewer than ten. This sequence joins TRBV7-9 and TRBJ2-1; weak D call: TRBD1 (6 bases). Trimming removed 5 bases from V and 4 bases from J, with 9 bases in between. CDR3 length: 13 amino acids. Germline assignment: CDR1 SEHNR and CDR2 FQNEAQ (reference sequence). The CDR3 DNA is TGTGCCAGCAGCCAGGGGTTTTACAATGAGCAGTTCTTC. Its translation: CASSQGFYNEQFF.

This clonotype appeared a few times. The J gene is TRBJ1-3, the V gene TRBV30; D remains ambiguous. This CDR3 comprises 12 residues. Germline loops: CDR1 GTSNPN, CDR2 SVGIG (reference sequence). The V end lost 1 base, the J end lost 3 bases, and 4 bases lay between the germline ends. The CDR3 DNA reads as TGTGCCTGGAGTGCGGATGGAAACACCATATATTTT. Translated, it gives CAWSADGNTIYF.

This clonotype appeared a few times. The J gene is TRBJ2-2, the V gene TRBV2; tentative D call: TRBD1 (5 bases). The V gene lost 8 bases and the J gene lost 1 base, with 14 bases spanning the gap. This CDR3 spans 15 amino acids. Germline V gives CDR1 SNHLY, CDR2 FYNNEI. In nucleotides, the CDR3 is TGTGCCAGCGGACCTCTCAGGGTGAACACCGGGGAGCTGTTTTTT. Amino acids: CASGPLRVNTGELFF.

The V gene is TRBV9, the J gene TRBJ2-1; the match to TRBD2 covers 7 bases. The junction had 4 bases not matched to a gene; V was cut back by 0 bases and J by 4 bases. The CDR3 consists of 15 residues. Per the germline V gene, CDR1 is SGDLS and CDR2 is YYNGEE. The CDR3 loop reads CASSVVSSGYNEQFF. The CDR3 DNA follows: TGTGCCAGCAGCGTAGTTTCTAGCGGTTACAATGAGCAGTTCTTC.

The chain links TRBV2 to TRBJ2-7; D gene ambiguous. The V gene lost 7 bases and the J gene lost 2 bases, with 9 bases spanning the gap. The CDR3 is made up of 12 amino acids. CDR1 and CDR2 from the germline V gene are SNHLY and FYNNEI. The CDR3 sequence is CASTIGTYEQYF. In nucleotides, the CDR3 is TGTGCCAGCACCATAGGAACCTACGAGCAGTACTTC. The variable domain in full, with the rest retrieved from reference TRBV2 and TRBJ2-7, is EPEVTQTPSHQVTQMGQEVILRCVPISNHLYFYWYRQILGQKVEFLVSFYNNEISEKSEIFDDQFSVERPDGSNFTLKIRSTKLEDSAMYFCASTIGTYEQYFGPGTRLTVT.

By sample share, this clonotype is medium-sized (0.01 to 0.1%). The rearrangement uses TRBV12-3 or TRBV12-4 and TRBJ1-1; D ambiguous. The V end lost 0 bases, the J end lost 0 bases, and 8 bases lay between the germline ends. The CDR3 extends over 15 amino acids. The CDR3 region is CASSLAGEMNTEAFF. The CDR3 coding sequence is TGTGCCAGCAGTTTAGCAGGCGAGATGAACACTGAAGCTTTCTTT.

This clonotype was counted a few times. The V call is TRBV6-1, the J call TRBJ2-7; tentative D call: TRBD1 (6 bases). Germline assignment: CDR1 MNHNS and CDR2 SASEGT. The CDR3 totals 13 residues. The germline V and J ends were trimmed by 8 bases and 3 bases, with 14 bases remaining between them. Here the CDR3 reads CASRPTGSYEQYF. CDR3 in DNA: TGTGCCAGCCGGCCAACAGGGAGCTACGAGCAGTACTTC.

This clonotype was seen a few times. The chain combines TRBV6-1 with TRBJ1-5; TRBD1 aligns across 10 bases. Trimming took 6 bases from V and 3 from J; bases not matched to a gene: 5. The V gene's germline CDR1 is MNHNS and CDR2 SASEGT. This CDR3 has 15 amino acids. Written as DNA, the CDR3 is TGTGCCAGCAGAACCGGGACAGGGGACAATCAGCCCCAGCATTTT. Translated, it gives CASRTGTGDNQPQHF.

The rearrangement links TRBV12-3 or TRBV12-4 to TRBJ1-2; 12 nucleotides match TRBD1. The CDR3 totals 18 residues. The V segment lost 2 bases and the J segment 7 bases; nucleotides outside the gene matches: 14. Written as DNA, the CDR3 is TGTGCCAGCAGTTTATATGGGACAGGGGGCGTAATCGGTTCTGGCTACACCTTC. Translating gives CASSLYGTGGVIGSGYTF.

CDR3 protein: CASVRAESGGMYNEQFF. The DNA for the CDR3 is TGTGCCAGCGTTAGAGCAGAGAGCGGGGGGATGTACAATGAGCAGTTCTTC. The chain combines TRBV6-2 or TRBV6-3 with TRBJ2-1, with 9 bases that match TRBD2. The CDR3 is made up of 17 amino acids. From germline, CDR1 is MNHEY and CDR2 SVGEGT. Trimming at V came to 8 bases and at J to 4 bases, leaving 15 bases not matched to a gene.

This sequence joins TRBV6-2 or TRBV6-3 and TRBJ1-1; weak D call: TRBD1 (6 bases). CDR1 is MNHEY and CDR2 is SVGEGT in the germline V gene. V lost 6 bases to trimming and J lost 1 base, with 9 bases between them. CDR3 length: 13 amino acids. The CDR3, as DNA: TGTGCCAGCAGGCCGACAGGGAACACTGAAGCTTTCTTT. It yields the protein CASRPTGNTEAFF.

The chain links TRBV6-1 to TRBJ1-5; weak D call: TRBD1 (6 bases). V lost 6 bases, J lost 2 bases, and 11 bases lay in between. Germline V lookup: CDR1 MNHNS, CDR2 SASEGT. The CDR3 is made up of 14 amino acids. CDR3 residues: CASSRDIGNQPQHF. The CDR3 region has the DNA TGTGCCAGCAGCAGGGACATCGGCAATCAGCCCCAGCATTTT.

This clonotype is classed as large. The V call is TRBV20-1, the J call TRBJ2-3; 7 bases are a match to TRBD2. The junction had 3 bases not matched to a gene; V was cut back by 5 bases and J by 1 base. Germline CDR1 reads DFQATT; CDR2 reads SNEGSKA (reference sequence). This CDR3 region has 13 residues. The chain's CDR3 is CSAQRGGTDTQYF. CDR3 DNA: TGCAGTGCTCAGCGGGGAGGCACAGATACGCAGTATTTT.

The genes are TRBV27 and TRBJ1-4; D perhaps matches TRBD1 (6 bases). V lost 9 bases and J lost 3, with 14 bases in between. Per germline, CDR1 MNHEY and CDR2 SMNVEV (reference sequence). CDR3 length: 14 residues. The CDR3 region is CASSSRGSNEKLFF. CDR3 nucleotides: TGTGCCAGTAGCTCCAGGGGATCTAATGAAAAACTGTTTTTT.

This clonotype was seen a few times. CDR3 loop: CASSWGQSYEQYF. The DNA of the CDR3 is TGTGCCAGTAGTTGGGGACAGAGCTACGAGCAGTACTTC. The chain uses TRBV19 and TRBJ2-7; 7 nucleotides agree with TRBD1. Germline-derived CDR1 and CDR2 are LNHDA and SQIVND (reference sequence). The CDR3 has 13 amino acids. Germline trimming cut 5 bases from V and 3 bases from J; bases unmatched to any gene: 4.

This clonotype is classed as medium-sized. The V gene is TRBV27, the J gene TRBJ1-2; D unresolved. This CDR3 comprises 14 residues. From germline, CDR1 is MNHEY and CDR2 SMNVEV (reference sequence). V was shortened by 2 bases and J by 2 bases, with 9 bases between the two germline ends. The CDR3 DNA reads as TGTGCCAGCAGTTTAAAAGGCGGAAACTATGGCTACACCTTC. It is translated as CASSLKGGNYGYTF.

About this clonotype: A much larger clonotype is one base distant, so this may be a read error. This chain joins TRBV20-1 and TRBJ2-1; TRBD1 matches at 7 bases. Germline lookup yields CDR1 DFQATT and CDR2 SNEGSKA (reference sequence). This CDR3 region has 11 residues. The CDR3 region has the DNA TGCAGTGCCGACAGGGCCAATGGGCAGTTCTTC. Amino acids: CSADRANGQFF.

This clonotype was seen a few times. The rearrangement uses TRBV11-2 and TRBJ2-7; D gene uncertain. V shed 6 bases and J shed 9 bases, with 12 bases lying between them. There are 11 residues in the CDR3. Germline V lookup: CDR1 SGHAT, CDR2 FQNNGV. The CDR3 loop is CASSPSKRQYF. In nucleotides, the CDR3 is TGTGCCAGCAGTCCCTCCAAGAGGCAGTACTTC.

This clonotype is termed medium-sized. The chain joins TRBV6-1 to TRBJ1-1; possible D gene TRBD1, 5 bases. Between the trimmed V and J ends, which lost 4 bases and 4 bases, there was a span of 10 bases. From germline, CDR1 is MNHNS and CDR2 SASEGT. The CDR3 is 13 residues long. The CDR3 reads CASSGPGGTEAFF. CDR3 DNA sequence: TGTGCCAGCAGTGGCCCGGGGGGCACTGAAGCTTTCTTT.

This clonotype was counted a few times. This chain links TRBV20-1 with TRBJ2-7, with D unclear. Germline CDR1 DFQATT, CDR2 SNEGSKA (reference sequence). The CDR3 runs to 14 residues. The V end was cut by 0 bases, the J end by 4 bases, with 13 bases between. This CDR3 is CSAREPRETYEQYF. CDR3 bases: TGCAGTGCTAGAGAGCCGAGAGAGACATACGAGCAGTACTTC.

This clonotype was counted a few times. V and J are TRBV30 and TRBJ1-6; D perhaps matches TRBD1 (5 bases). Germline CDR1 reads GTSNPN; CDR2 reads SVGIG (reference sequence). The CDR3 spans 13 residues. Trimming cost V 3 bases and J 5 bases, with 8 bases left between them. Here the CDR3 reads CAWRVRDNSPLHF. In DNA, the CDR3 is TGTGCCTGGAGGGTCAGGGATAATTCACCCCTCCACTTT.

As regards this clonotype: The CDR3 carries no conserved terminal phenylalanine or tryptophan, so it likely arises from a read error. The J gene is TRBJ1-2, the V gene TRBV18; possible D gene TRBD1, 5 bases. Germline V gene sequence: CDR1 KGHSH, CDR2 LQKENI. CDR3 length equals 13 residues. Trimming removed 4 bases from V and 5 bases from J, with 11 bases in between. The CDR3, as DNA: TGTGCCAGCTCACTTACAGGAGGATATGGCTACACCTCC. It encodes CASSLTGGYGYTS.

This clonotype turned up a few times. The rearrangement links TRBV12-3 or TRBV12-4 to TRBJ1-2; a weak D match, TRBD1 (5 bases). V was trimmed by 4 bases and J by 3 bases, leaving 9 bases between them. The CDR3 is made up of 13 amino acids. The CDR3 nucleotides read TGTGCCAGCAGTTCCAGGGAGGACTATGGCTACACCTTC. Its translation: CASSSREDYGYTF.

The chain is built from TRBV4-1 and TRBJ2-1; a possible D gene is TRBD2 (5 bases). This CDR3 has 12 residues. CDR1 is MGHRA, CDR2 YSYEKL, per germline. V was shortened by 2 bases and J by 9 bases, with 8 bases between the two germline ends. In DNA, the CDR3 is TGCGCCAGCAGCCAACATGGAGGTGAGCAGTTCTTC. This codes for CASSQHGGEQFF.